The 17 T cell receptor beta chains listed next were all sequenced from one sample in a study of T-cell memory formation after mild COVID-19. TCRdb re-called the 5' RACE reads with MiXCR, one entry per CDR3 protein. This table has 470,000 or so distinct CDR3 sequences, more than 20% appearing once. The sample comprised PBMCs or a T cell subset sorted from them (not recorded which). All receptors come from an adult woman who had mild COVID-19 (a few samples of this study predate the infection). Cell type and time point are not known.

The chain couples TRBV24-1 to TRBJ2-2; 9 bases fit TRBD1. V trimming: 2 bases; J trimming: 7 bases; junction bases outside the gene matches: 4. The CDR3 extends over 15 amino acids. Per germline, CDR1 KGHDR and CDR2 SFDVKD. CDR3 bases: TGTGCCACCAGTGATTCTGACAGGGGGTTCGGGGAGCTGTTTTTT. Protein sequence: CATSDSDRGFGELFF.

CDR3 DNA: TGTGCCAGCAGCCAAGTTAGACGCTCTGGAAACACCATATATTTT. Its protein is CASSQVRRSGNTIYF. The chain carries TRBV3-1 and TRBJ1-3; D gene uncertain. Germline-derived CDR1 and CDR2 are LGHDT and YNNKEL (reference sequence). The CDR3 consists of 15 residues. The V and J ends lost 1 base and 0 bases respectively, with 7 bases between them.

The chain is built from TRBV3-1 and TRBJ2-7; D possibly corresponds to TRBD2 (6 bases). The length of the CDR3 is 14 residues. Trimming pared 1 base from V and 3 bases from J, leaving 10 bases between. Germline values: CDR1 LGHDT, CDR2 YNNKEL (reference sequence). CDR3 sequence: CASSQGDWIYEQYF. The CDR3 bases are TGTGCCAGCAGCCAAGGGGACTGGATCTACGAGCAGTACTTC.

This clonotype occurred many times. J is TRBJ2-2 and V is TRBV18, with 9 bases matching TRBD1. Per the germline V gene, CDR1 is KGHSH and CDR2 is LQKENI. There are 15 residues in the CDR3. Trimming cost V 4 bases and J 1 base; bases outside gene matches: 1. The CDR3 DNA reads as TGTGCCAGCTCACTGGGACAGGGGAACACCGGGGAGCTGTTTTTT. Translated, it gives CASSLGQGNTGELFF.

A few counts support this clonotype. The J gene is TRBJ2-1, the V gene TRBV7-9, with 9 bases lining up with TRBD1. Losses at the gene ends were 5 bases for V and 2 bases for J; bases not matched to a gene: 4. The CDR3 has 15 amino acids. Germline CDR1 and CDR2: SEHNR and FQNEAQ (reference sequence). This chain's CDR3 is CASSPRQGAYNEQFF. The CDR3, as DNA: TGTGCCAGCAGCCCACGACAGGGGGCCTACAATGAGCAGTTCTTC.

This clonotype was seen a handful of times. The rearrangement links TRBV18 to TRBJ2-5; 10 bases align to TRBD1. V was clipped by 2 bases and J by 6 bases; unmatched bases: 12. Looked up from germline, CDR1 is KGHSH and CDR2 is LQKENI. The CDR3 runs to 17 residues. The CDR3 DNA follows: TGTGCCAGCTCACCAAATACCGGGACAGGGGATGGAAAGACCCAGTACTTC. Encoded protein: CASSPNTGTGDGKTQYF.

CDR3 DNA sequence: TGTGCCTGGAGTGTACGGGCCCAAGAGACCCAGTACTTC. Translation gives CAWSVRAQETQYF. This rearrangement joins TRBV30 to TRBJ2-5, with D unclear. The germline V gene encodes CDR1 GTSNPN and CDR2 SVGIG (reference sequence). This CDR3 region has 13 residues. Trimming shortened V by 0 bases and J by 1 base, and 6 bases separated the two germline ends.

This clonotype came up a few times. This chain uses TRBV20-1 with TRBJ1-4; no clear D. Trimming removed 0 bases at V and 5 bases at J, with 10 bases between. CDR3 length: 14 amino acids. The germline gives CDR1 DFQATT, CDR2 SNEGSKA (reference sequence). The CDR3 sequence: CSARDPGVNEKLFF. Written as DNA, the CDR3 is TGCAGTGCTAGAGATCCAGGCGTAAATGAAAAACTGTTTTTT.

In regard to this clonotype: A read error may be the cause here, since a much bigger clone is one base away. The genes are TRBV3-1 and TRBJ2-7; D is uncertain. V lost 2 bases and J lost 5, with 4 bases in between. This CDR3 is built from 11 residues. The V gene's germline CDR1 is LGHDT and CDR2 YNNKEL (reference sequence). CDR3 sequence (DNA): TGTGCCAGCAGCCAATCCGACGAGCAGTACTTC. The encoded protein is CASSQSDEQYF.

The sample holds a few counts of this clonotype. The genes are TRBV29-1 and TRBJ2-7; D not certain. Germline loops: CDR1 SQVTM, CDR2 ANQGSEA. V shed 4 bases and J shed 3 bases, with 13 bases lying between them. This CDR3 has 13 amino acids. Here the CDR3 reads CSVGDAWGYEQYF. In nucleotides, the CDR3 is TGCAGCGTTGGAGATGCGTGGGGCTACGAGCAGTACTTC.

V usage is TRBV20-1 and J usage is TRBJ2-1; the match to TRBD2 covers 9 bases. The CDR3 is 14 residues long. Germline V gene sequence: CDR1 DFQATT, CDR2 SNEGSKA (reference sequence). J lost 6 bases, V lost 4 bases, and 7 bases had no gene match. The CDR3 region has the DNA TGCAGTGCTAAAACTAGCGGGCGACTCAATGAGCAGTTCTTC. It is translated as CSAKTSGRLNEQFF.

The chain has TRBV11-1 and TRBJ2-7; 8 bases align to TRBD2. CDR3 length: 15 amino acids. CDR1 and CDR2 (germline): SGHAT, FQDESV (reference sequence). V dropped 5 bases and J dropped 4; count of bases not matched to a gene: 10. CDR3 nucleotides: TGTGCCAGCAGCCCCACCGGAGCGGGAGCATACGAGCAGTACTTC. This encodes CASSPTGAGAYEQYF. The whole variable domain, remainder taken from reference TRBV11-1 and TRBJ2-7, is EAEVAQSPRYKITEKSQAVAFWCDPISGHATLYWYRQILGQGPELLVQFQDESVVDDSQLPKDRFSAERLKGVDSTLKIQPAELGDSAMYLCASSPTGAGAYEQYFGPGTRLTVT.

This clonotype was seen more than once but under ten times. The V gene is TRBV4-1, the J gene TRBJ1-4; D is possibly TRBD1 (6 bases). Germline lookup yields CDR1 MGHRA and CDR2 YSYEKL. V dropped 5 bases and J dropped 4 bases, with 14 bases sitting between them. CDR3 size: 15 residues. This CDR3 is CASSGLRDNNEKLFF. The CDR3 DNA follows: TGCGCCAGCAGCGGCCTACGGGACAATAATGAAAAACTGTTTTTT.

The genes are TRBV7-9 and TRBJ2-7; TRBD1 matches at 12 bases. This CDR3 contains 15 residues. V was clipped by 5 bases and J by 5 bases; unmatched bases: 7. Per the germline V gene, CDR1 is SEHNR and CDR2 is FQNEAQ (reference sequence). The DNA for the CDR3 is TGTGCCAGCAGCCCGTGGGACAGGGGGCTCGACGAGCAGTACTTC. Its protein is CASSPWDRGLDEQYF. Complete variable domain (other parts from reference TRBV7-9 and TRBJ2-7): DTGVSQNPRHKITKRGQNVTFRCDPISEHNRLYWYRQTLGQGPEFLTYFQNEAQLEKSRLLSDRFSAERPKGSFSTLEIQRTEQGDSAMYLCASSPWDRGLDEQYFGPGTRLTVT.

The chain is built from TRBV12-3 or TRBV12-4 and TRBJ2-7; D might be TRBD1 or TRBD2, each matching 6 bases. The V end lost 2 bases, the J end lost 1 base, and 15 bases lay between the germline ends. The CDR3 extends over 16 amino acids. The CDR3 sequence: CASSLTGAPGSYEQYF. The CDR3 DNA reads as TGTGCCAGCAGTTTAACGGGGGCGCCGGGTTCCTACGAGCAGTACTTC.

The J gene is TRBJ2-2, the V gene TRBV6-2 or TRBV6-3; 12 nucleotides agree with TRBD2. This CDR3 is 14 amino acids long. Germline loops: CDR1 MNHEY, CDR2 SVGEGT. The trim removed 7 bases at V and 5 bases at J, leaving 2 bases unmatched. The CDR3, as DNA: TGTGCCAGCAAAGGACTAGCGGGAACCGGGGAGCTGTTTTTT. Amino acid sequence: CASKGLAGTGELFF.

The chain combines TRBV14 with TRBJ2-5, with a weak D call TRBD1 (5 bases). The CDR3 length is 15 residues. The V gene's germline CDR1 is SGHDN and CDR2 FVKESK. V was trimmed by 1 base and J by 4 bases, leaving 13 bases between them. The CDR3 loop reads CASSQGGWGRETQYF. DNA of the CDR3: TGTGCCAGCAGCCAAGGTGGATGGGGCCGAGAGACCCAGTACTTC.